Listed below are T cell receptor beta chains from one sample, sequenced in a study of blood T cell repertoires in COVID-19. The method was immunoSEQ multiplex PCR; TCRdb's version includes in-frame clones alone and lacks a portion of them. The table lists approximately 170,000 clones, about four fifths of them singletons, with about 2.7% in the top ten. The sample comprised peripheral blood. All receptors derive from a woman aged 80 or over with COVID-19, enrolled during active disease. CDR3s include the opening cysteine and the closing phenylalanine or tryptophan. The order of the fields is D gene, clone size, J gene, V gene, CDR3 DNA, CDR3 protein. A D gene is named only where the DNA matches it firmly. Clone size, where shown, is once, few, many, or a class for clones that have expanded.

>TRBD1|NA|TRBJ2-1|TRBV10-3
TGTGCCATCAGTGAGTCGAAGACAGGGAGCTCCTACAATGAGCAGTTCTTC
CAISESKTGSSYNEQFF
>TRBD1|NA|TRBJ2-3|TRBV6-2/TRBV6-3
TGTGCCAGCAGCCAACCCCGGGACAGGGTTAAAGATACGCAGTATTTT
CASSQPRDRVKDTQYF
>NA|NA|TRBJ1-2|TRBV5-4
TGTGCCAGCAGCTTGTTTTCGAGGGTCTATGGCTACACCTTC
CASSLFSRVYGYTF
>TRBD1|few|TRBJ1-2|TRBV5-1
TGCGCCAGCAGCTTGGTAGGGGGCACTGGCTACACCTTC
CASSLVGGTGYTF
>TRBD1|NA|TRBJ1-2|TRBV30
TGTGCCTGGAGCTTAGGACAGGGGCATGGCTACACCTTC
CAWSLGQGHGYTF
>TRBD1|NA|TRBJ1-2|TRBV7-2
TGTGCCAGCAGCAAGGACAGGGTGAATGGCTACACCTTC
CASSKDRVNGYTF
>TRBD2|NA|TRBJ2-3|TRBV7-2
TGTGCCAGCAGCTTCAGGGTGACTAGCGGGGGGCCGGATACGCAGTATTTT
CASSFRVTSGGPDTQYF
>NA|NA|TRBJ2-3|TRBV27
TGTGCCATCCGAGCCGGGGCGCGGGGAGATACGCAGTATTTT
CAIRAGARGDTQYF
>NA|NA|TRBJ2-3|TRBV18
TGTGCCAGCTCACCGGAAGCGGATACGCAGTATTTT
CASSPEADTQYF
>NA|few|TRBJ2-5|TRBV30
TGTGCCTGGAGTGTACGTTCTGAGGGGGCCCAGTACTTC
CAWSVRSEGAQYF
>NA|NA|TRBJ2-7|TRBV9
TGTGCCAGCAGCGTAGCGGAGACGGGGACCTACGAGCAGTACTTC
CASSVAETGTYEQYF
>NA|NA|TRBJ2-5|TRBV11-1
TGTGCCAGCAGCTTCGTCAGCGGGGAGACCCAGTACTTC
CASSFVSGETQYF
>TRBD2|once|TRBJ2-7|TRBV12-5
TGTGCTAGTGGTTTGTTCTTAGCGGGGGGGCCCTACGAGCAGTACTTC
CASGLFLAGGPYEQYF
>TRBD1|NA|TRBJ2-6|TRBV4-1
TGCGCCAGCAGCCACCGAACTTCACAGGGGTTAACGGGGGCCAACGTCCTGACTTTC
CASSHRTSQGLTGANVLTF
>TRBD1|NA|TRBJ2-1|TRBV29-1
TGCAGCGTTGAAGACTACCGGGACAGGGGCTACAATGAGCAGTTCTTC
CSVEDYRDRGYNEQFF
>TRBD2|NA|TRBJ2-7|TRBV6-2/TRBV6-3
TGTGCCAGCAGTTACCCTCGAGGGCGGGAGAGATACGAGCAGTACTTC
CASSYPRGRERYEQYF
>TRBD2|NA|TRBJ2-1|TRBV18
TGTGCCAGCGTTCTAGCGGGAGTAATAAATGAGCAGTTCTTC
CASVLAGVINEQFF
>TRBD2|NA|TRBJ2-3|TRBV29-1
TGCAGCGTTGATTCTGCTAGCGGGAGGAATACGCAGTATTTT
CSVDSASGRNTQYF
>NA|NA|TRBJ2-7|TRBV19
TGTGCCAGTAGTATTAAGGGGACATTCCGGGGCGAGCAGTACTTC
CASSIKGTFRGEQYF
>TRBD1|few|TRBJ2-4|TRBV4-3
TGCGCCAGCAGCCCCCGGGGTTGGACAGGGGGGGACATTCAGTACTTC
CASSPRGWTGGDIQYF
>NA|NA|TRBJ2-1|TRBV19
TGTGCCAGTAGTATCGGACAGAGCTCCTACAATGAGCAGTTCTTC
CASSIGQSSYNEQFF
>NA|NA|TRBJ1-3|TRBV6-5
TGTGCCAGCAGTTACGCGGGGCCCGGGGGAAACACCATATATTTT
CASSYAGPGGNTIYF
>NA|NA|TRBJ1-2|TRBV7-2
TGTGCCAGCAGCTTAGCGGGCGGGCTTTGGGATATTTATGGCTACACCTTC
CASSLAGGLWDIYGYTF
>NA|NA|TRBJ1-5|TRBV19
TGTGCCAGTAGTATCAGGGCAGGTTTCGGCAATCAGCCCCAGCATTTT
CASSIRAGFGNQPQHF
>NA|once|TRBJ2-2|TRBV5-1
TGCGCCAGCAGCTTGGGCGGGAACACCGGGGAGCTGTTTTTT
CASSLGGNTGELFF
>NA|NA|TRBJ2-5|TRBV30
TGTGCCTGGAGGGGACTTGGAGAGACCCAGTACTTC
CAWRGLGETQYF
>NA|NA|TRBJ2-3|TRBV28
TGTGCCAGCAGCCCCCCAGGGGCTAGCACAGATACGCAGTATTTT
CASSPPGASTDTQYF
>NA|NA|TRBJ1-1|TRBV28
TGTGCCAGCAGTTACAGGTGGGACACTGAAGCTTTCTTT
CASSYRWDTEAFF
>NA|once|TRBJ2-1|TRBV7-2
TGTGCCAGCAGCCACGGGTCAGGGATAGATGAGCAGTTCTTC
CASSHGSGIDEQFF
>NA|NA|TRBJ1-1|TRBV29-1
TGCAGCGTTGTTACGGGACATTTAGACACTGAAGCTTTCTTT
CSVVTGHLDTEAFF
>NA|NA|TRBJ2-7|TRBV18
TGTGCCAGCTCGCCCCAGGGTCCCCCCTACGAGCAGTACTTC
CASSPQGPPYEQYF
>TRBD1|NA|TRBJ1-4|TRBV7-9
TGTGCCAGCAGCCGGGGGACAGGGGCACTGTTTTTT
CASSRGTGALFF
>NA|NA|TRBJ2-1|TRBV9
TGTGCCAGCAGCGTAGGGAGTTTAACCTACAATGAGCAGTTCTTC
CASSVGSLTYNEQFF